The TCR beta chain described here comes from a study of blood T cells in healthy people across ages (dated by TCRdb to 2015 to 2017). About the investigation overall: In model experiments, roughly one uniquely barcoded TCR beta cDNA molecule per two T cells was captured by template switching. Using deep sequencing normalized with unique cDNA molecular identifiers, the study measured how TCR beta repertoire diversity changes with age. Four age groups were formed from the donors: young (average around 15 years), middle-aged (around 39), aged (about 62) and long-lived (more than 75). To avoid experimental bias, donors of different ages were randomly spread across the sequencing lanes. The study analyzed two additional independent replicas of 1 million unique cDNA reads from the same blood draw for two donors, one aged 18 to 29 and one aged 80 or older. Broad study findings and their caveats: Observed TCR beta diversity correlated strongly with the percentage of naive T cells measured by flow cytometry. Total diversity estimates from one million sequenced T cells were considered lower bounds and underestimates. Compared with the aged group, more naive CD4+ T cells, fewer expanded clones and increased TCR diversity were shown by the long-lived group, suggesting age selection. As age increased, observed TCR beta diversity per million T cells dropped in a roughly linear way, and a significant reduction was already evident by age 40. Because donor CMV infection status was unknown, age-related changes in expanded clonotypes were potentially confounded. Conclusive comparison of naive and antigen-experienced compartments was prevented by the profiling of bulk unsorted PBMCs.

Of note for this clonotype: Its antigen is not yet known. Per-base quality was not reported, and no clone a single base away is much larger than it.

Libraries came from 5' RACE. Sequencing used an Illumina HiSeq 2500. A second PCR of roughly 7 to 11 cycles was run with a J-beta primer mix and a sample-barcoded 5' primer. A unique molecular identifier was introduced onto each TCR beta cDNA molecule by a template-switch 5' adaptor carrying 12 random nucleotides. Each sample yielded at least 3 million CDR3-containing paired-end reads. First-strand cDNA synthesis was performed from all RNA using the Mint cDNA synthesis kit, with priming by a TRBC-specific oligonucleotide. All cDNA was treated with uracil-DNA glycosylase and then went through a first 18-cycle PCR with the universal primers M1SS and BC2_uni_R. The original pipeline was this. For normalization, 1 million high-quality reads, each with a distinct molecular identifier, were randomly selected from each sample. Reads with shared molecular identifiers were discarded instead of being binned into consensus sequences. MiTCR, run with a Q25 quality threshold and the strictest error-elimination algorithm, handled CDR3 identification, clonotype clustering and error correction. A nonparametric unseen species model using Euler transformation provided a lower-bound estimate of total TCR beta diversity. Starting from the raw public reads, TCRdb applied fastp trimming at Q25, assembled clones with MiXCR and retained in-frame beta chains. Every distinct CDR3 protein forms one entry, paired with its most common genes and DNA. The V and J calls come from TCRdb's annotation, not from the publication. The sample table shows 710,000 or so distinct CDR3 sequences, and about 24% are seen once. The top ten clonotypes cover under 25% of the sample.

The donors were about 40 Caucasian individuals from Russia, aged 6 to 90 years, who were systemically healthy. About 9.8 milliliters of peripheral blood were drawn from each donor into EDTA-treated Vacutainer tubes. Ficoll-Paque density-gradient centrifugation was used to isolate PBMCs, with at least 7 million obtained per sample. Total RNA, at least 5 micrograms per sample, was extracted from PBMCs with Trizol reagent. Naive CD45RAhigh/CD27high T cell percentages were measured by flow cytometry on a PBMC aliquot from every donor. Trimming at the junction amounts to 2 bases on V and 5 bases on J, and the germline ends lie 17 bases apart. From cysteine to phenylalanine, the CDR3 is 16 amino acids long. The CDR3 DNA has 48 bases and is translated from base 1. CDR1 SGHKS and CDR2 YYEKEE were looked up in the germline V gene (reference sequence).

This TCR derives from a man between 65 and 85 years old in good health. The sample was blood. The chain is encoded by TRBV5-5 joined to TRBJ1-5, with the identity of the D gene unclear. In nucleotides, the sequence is TGTGCCAGCAGCTTCGGCTCGGACCGGGCCCATCAGCCCCAGCATTTT. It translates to CASSFGSDRAHQPQHF.